The clone carrying this TCR beta chain came up once. This sample stems from a study of blood T cell repertoires in COVID-19. On the study more broadly: The samples span acute and convalescent COVID-19 from the United States, Italy and Spain. T cells, B-cell-depleted T cells, or PBMCs provided the cDNA or gDNA that served as material.

Sequenced by immunoSEQ multiplex PCR; TCRdb stores in-frame clones only, minus some. The table includes approximately 400,000 clones, approximately 90% detected once. Participants came from around 25 US areas, aged about 18 to 95 years. Participant-given clinical history determined each cohort assignment. This sequence originates from a woman under 30 who had recovered from COVID-19. Sequencing was done on a sample of PBMCs or T cells enriched from blood (not recorded which).

CDR3 sequence (DNA): TGTGCCAGCAAAGGGCGGGGGGGCCGGTTTTGGCAGTACTTC. Translating it yields CASKGRGGRFWQYF. V usage is TRBV6-5 and J usage is TRBJ2-7, with TRBD2 identical over 9 bases. From germline, CDR1 is MNHEY and CDR2 SVGAGI. The CDR3 has 14 residues. J lost 9 bases, V lost 7 bases, and 13 bases had no gene match.